This TCR beta chain originates from a study of OX40 agonist ivuxolimab in advanced cancers. The V end lost 1 base, the J end lost 4 bases, and 14 bases lay between the germline ends. Germline CDR1 is KGHSH and CDR2 is LQKENI. CDR3 length: 15 amino acids. Method: immunoSEQ multiplex PCR; TCRdb's copy keeps in-frame clones and lacks some. The sample consists of just under 75,000 clones, about 93% of them appearing once. This rearrangement joins TRBV18 to TRBJ2-7; TRBD2 might be the D (5 bases). The starting material was CD4+ or CD8+ T cells sorted from blood, obtained in a trial of the OX40 agonist ivuxolimab. This clonotype was obtained from an adult with an advanced solid tumor such as melanoma, head and neck, liver or kidney cancer. CDR3 bases: TGTGCCAGCTCACCACGTCAAGAGGGCCTATACGAGCAGTACTTC. Translating gives CASSPRQEGLYEQYF.